The clone carrying this T cell receptor (beta chain) was picked up many times. TCRdb re-derived calls from the RACE reads in MiXCR, one entry per CDR3 protein. The table shows under 85,000 distinct CDR3 sequences, with about a tenth occurring only once. Time point specified: patch test 2, 6 weeks after DPC sensitization. This sample's treatment: therapeutic diphenylcyclopropenone sensitization with weekly scalp DPC. These data come from a study of human T cells and chemical hapten exposure. Across the whole study: Among samples, TCR yields varied mainly because of small differences in pooled library volume.

Per the germline V gene, CDR1 is KGHSH and CDR2 is LQKENI. The CDR3 contains 15 residues. V was trimmed by 0 bases and J by 5 bases, leaving 13 bases between them. This clonotype was sampled from a woman between 45 and 65 years old with alopecia areata. Some clones in this sample may be carry-over from other donors' samples. Sequenced here: whole blood, sampled in connection with sensitization to the hapten diphenylcyclopropenone (DPC). This chain uses TRBV18 with TRBJ1-1; tentative D call: TRBD1 (5 bases). CDR3 sequence reads: CASSPPEGRLTEAFF. DNA for the CDR3: TGTGCCAGCTCACCACCGGAGGGGAGGTTAACTGAAGCTTTCTTT. Using reference TRBV18 and TRBJ1-1 for the parts outside the CDR3, the full variable domain is NAGVMQNPRHLVRRRGQEARLRCSPMKGHSHVYWYRQLPEEGLKFMVYLQKENIIDESGMPKERFSAEFPKEGPSILRIQQVVRGDSAAYFCASSPPEGRLTEAFFGQGTRLTVV.